The sequence of this T cell receptor beta chain was determined in a study of regulatory T cells in long-lasting Graves disease (dated by TCRdb to about 2021). About the full investigation: Persistent Graves' disease was defined as antithyroid drug treatment for over 5 years with persistently positive TSH receptor autoantibodies. Antithyroid drugs had been taken for about 9.7 years on average by persistent Graves' disease patients in the clinical cohort. The study was registered as a clinical trial and conducted in China. Peripheral blood TCR sequencing and RNA sequencing compared persistent Graves' disease patients with newly diagnosed Graves' disease patients. A total of 33 samples underwent TCR sequencing, from around 13 patients with persistent Graves' disease and approximately 20 patients with newly diagnosed Graves' disease. What the research found in general, with its limitations: The authors acknowledged the small sample size as a limitation that may reduce accuracy. Because the primary lesion, thyroid tissue, could not be accessed, the study looked at peripheral blood alone. Persistent patients shared more public clonotypes among themselves (around 2,800) than newly diagnosed patients did (nearly 1,000). Sequencing and analysis were limited to the TCR beta chain. Persistent Graves' disease patients showed lower TCR Shannon entropy and fewer highly expanded clones than newly diagnosed patients, suggesting clonal expansion. TRBV28, TRBJ1-2 and TRBJ2-5 were preferentially used in persistent disease, while TRBV20-1 and TRBJ2-1 were favored in newly diagnosed disease.

The time point label, read with the paper, signifies: persistent/refractory GD, antithyroid drugs over 5 years with positive TRAb. For both TCR sequencing and RNA sequencing, RNA was extracted from PBMCs using TRIzol. Graves' disease was diagnosed according to American Thyroid Association guidelines. Patients were recruited from an endocrinology department in Xi'an, China. Each patient gave around 9 milliliters of peripheral blood, collected in an EDTA anticoagulant tube. Ficoll Paque Plus density gradient separation was used to isolate PBMCs, and no further T cell sorting was performed. An Agilent 2100 Bioanalyzer and agarose gel were used to check RNA quality, and a NanoDrop 2000 was used to measure RNA concentration. The germline V gene (reference sequence) provides CDR1 DFQATT and CDR2 SNEGSKA. V loses 5 bases at its end and J loses 2 bases; junction bases beyond the gene matches: 7. The CDR3 contains 14 residues, cysteine and phenylalanine counted. The sequence is cut down to CDR3 DNA, 42 bases in frame from base 1.

Remarks on this clonotype: No antigen is known for it. Base qualities were left out, and no much larger clone turns up one base away.

The library was built by means of multiplex PCR. The reads were generated on an Illumina HiSeq 4000. CDR3 regions were amplified by Arm-PCR with iRepertoire HTBI primers to construct TCR beta libraries. Before sequencing, the PCR products went through gel purification. On the study's bioinformatics: Across samples, 55 to 80 TRBV and 15 or so TRBJ segments were identified and used for gene usage analysis of CDR3 amino acid clonotypes. Filtered high-quality paired reads were merged into contigs using COPE and FqMerger. BLAST was used to align contigs to IMGT TRBV, TRBD and TRBJ reference genes, with CDR3 defined following IMGT. Any clonotype with a frequency above 0.1% was classified as a highly expanded clone. Shannon entropy was used to measure repertoire diversity, and the Gini coefficient was used to measure V-J evenness. A clonotype found in more than one individual was treated as public. TCRdb trimmed public reads at Q25 via fastp, called clones via MiXCR and kept in-frame beta chains. Rows are combined by CDR3 protein, so each entry shows the most common genes and DNA. The V and J calls, along with clone size, are taken from TCRdb and not from the paper's own processing. The sample table holds some 330,000 distinct CDR3 sequences, of which roughly 24% were seen once. Approximately 28% of the sample rests with the top ten.

This clonotype was sampled from a woman between 40 and 55 years old with Graves disease. Donor details come from another sample of the same person, matched by shared clones. The material sequenced was peripheral blood mononuclear cells (PBMCs), taken when the disease was refractory, from a patient treated with antithyroid drugs. The V and J segments used are TRBV20-1 and TRBJ2-7; a stretch of 9 junction bases matches TRBD2. The DNA sequence is given as TGCAGTGCTTCTAGCGGGGAAGTCCCCTACGAGCAGTACTTC. It is translated as CSASSGEVPYEQYF.